One and the same sample provided the 14 T cell receptor beta chains below, sequenced in a study of OX40 agonist ivuxolimab in advanced cancers. Profiled with immunoSEQ multiplex PCR; TCRdb holds only in-frame clones, not every one. The table records about 88,000 clones, around 87% of them present only once. The source was CD4+ or CD8+ T cells sorted from blood, collected in a trial of the OX40 agonist ivuxolimab. These TCRs come from an adult with an advanced solid tumor such as melanoma, head and neck, liver or kidney cancer.

This clone was seen more than once but under ten times. The CDR3 DNA reads as TGTGCCACCCAACGGGGGGGGGCCCAGCATTTT. It yields the protein CATQRGGAQHF. V is TRBV19 and J is TRBJ1-5; D may be TRBD1 (5 bases). The CDR3 consists of 11 residues. Trimming pared 10 bases from V and 11 bases from J, leaving 15 bases between. Germline V gene data show CDR1 as LNHDA and CDR2 as SQIVND (reference sequence).

The chain employs TRBV7-2 and TRBJ1-2; D gene ambiguous. This CDR3 has 14 residues. V lost 5 bases and J lost 0, with 10 bases in between. Per the germline V gene, CDR1 is SGHTA and CDR2 is FQGNSA. The CDR3 region has the DNA TGTGCCAGCAGCCCGCTTCCTTCTAACTATGGCTACACCTTC. As protein: CASSPLPSNYGYTF.

The J gene is TRBJ2-6, the V gene TRBV19, with TRBD1 matching 8 bases. Losses at the gene ends were 0 bases for V and 0 bases for J; bases not matched to a gene: 7. Germline lookup yields CDR1 LNHDA and CDR2 SQIVND (reference sequence). This CDR3 spans 19 amino acids. The CDR3 sequence is CASSIEGDRSISGANVLTF. The CDR3 coding sequence is TGTGCCAGTAGTATAGAGGGGGACAGGTCTATCTCTGGGGCCAACGTCCTGACTTTC.

This rearrangement joins TRBV19 to TRBJ2-1, with a weak D call TRBD2 (6 bases). Germline assignment: CDR1 LNHDA and CDR2 SQIVND (reference sequence). Trimming cost V 7 bases and J 1 base, with 17 bases left between them. CDR3 length: 16 amino acids. Here the CDR3 reads CASTPRAGSSYNEQFF. The CDR3, as DNA: TGTGCCAGTACCCCAAGGGCGGGATCTTCCTACAATGAGCAGTTCTTC.

J is TRBJ2-7 and V is TRBV7-8, with D perhaps matching TRBD1 or TRBD2 (6 bases each). The CDR3 spans 14 residues. The V end was cut by 5 bases, the J end by 2 bases, with 13 bases between. In germline, CDR1 is SGHVS, CDR2 FQNEAQ. The CDR3 spells CASSLRGPTYEQYF. DNA for the CDR3: TGTGCCAGCAGCCTCCGGGGGCCTACCTACGAGCAGTACTTC.

This chain connects TRBV6-5 to TRBJ2-2; D unresolved. CDR3 length: 14 residues. Germline V gives CDR1 MNHEY, CDR2 SVGAGI. Trimming left V 4 bases short and J 5 bases short, with 11 bases between. The CDR3 sequence is CASSFLDLTGELFF. In DNA form, the CDR3 reads TGTGCCAGCAGTTTCTTGGACCTAACCGGGGAGCTGTTTTTT.

The chain joins TRBV5-1 to TRBJ2-1; TRBD2 matches at 7 bases. Looked up from germline, CDR1 is SGHRS and CDR2 is YFSETQ. This CDR3 region has 15 residues. The V gene end was trimmed by 4 bases and the J gene end by 6 bases; junction bases not matched to a gene: 10. CDR3 amino acids: CASSAKAGWGNEQFF. The CDR3 coding sequence is TGCGCCAGCAGCGCCAAAGCGGGATGGGGCAATGAGCAGTTCTTC. Based on the CDR3 plus reference TRBV5-1 and TRBJ2-1, the full variable domain is KAGVTQTPRYLIKTRGQQVTLSCSPISGHRSVSWYQQTPGQGLQFLFEYFSETQRNKGNFPGRFSGRQFSNSRSEMNVSTLELGDSALYLCASSAKAGWGNEQFFGPGTRLTVL.

V is TRBV5-1 and J is TRBJ2-3; possibly TRBD1 for D (5 bases). Germline CDR1 reads SGHRS; CDR2 reads YFSETQ. The V end lost 4 bases, the J end lost 6 bases, and 9 bases lay between the germline ends. The CDR3 loop spans 12 amino acids. The CDR3 here is CASSPQGDTQYF. The CDR3 region has the DNA TGCGCCAGCAGCCCTCAGGGTGATACGCAGTATTTT.

This chain joins TRBV30 and TRBJ2-1; maybe TRBD1 (6 bases). The CDR3 covers 15 residues. The V end was cut by 0 bases, the J end by 6 bases, with 15 bases between. Looked up from germline, CDR1 is GTSNPN and CDR2 is SVGIG (reference sequence). CDR3 amino acids: CAWSVGLWDTNEQFF. The CDR3 nucleotides are TGTGCCTGGAGTGTAGGCCTGTGGGACACCAATGAGCAGTTCTTC.

DNA for the CDR3: TGTGCCAGCAAGGTCCTAGACACCAACACCGGGGAGCTGTTTTTT. Its protein product is CASKVLDTNTGELFF. The chain couples TRBV7-9 to TRBJ2-2, with D unresolved. This CDR3 region has 15 residues. With 7 bases removed from V and 2 bases from J, the gap between germline ends came to 14 bases. CDR1 is SEHNR and CDR2 is FQNEAQ in the germline V gene (reference sequence).

In its sample, this clone was seen once. DNA of the CDR3: TGTGCCAGCACTCTTAGCGGGAGTAGCAATGAGCAGTTCTTC. This gives the protein CASTLSGSSNEQFF. The chain combines TRBV9 with TRBJ2-1, with 9 bases that match TRBD2. The length of the CDR3 is 14 residues. V shed 6 bases and J 6 bases; nucleotides not matched to a gene: 7. The germline CDR1 and CDR2 sequences are SGDLS and YYNGEE.

This chain uses TRBV19 with TRBJ2-7; 7 bases are a match to TRBD2. Germline V gene data show CDR1 as LNHDA and CDR2 as SQIVND (reference sequence). V lost 4 bases and J lost 1; bases outside the gene matches: 10. The CDR3 is 16 residues long. The CDR3 protein is CASSRGGRDPSYEQYF. CDR3 in DNA: TGTGCCAGTAGTAGGGGAGGGCGGGATCCATCCTACGAGCAGTACTTC.

This rearrangement joins TRBV19 to TRBJ2-3; 8 bases map to TRBD2. CDR1 is LNHDA and CDR2 is SQIVND in the germline V gene (reference sequence). The CDR3 sequence is 15 residues long. J gave up 1 base and V 8 bases, and 8 bases lay outside the gene matches. The CDR3 DNA follows: TGTGCCAGTCACCGGGGGGGGAGGCGCACAGATACGCAGTATTTT. It codes for CASHRGGRRTDTQYF.

The V and J genes are TRBV6-1 and TRBJ2-7; D is perhaps TRBD1 (8 bases). Trimming removed 4 bases from V and 1 base from J, with 14 bases in between. This CDR3 is built from 15 residues. The V gene's germline CDR1 is MNHNS and CDR2 SASEGT. The CDR3 region is CASSGTGGASYEQYF. In DNA, the CDR3 is TGTGCCAGCAGTGGCACAGGGGGGGCATCCTACGAGCAGTACTTC.